These 10 T cell receptor beta chains share one sample of origin, sequenced in a study of T cell responses to AZD1222 COVID-19 vaccine. Libraries were prepared by immunoSEQ multiplex PCR; TCRdb keeps only in-frame clonotypes and omits some of them. The profile shows about 140,000 clones, roughly 93% of them singletons. This specimen consisted of peripheral blood, obtained 28 days after the second AZD1222 dose. The receptors here all came from an adult who received the AZD1222 COVID-19 vaccine.

J is TRBJ2-2 and V is TRBV5-4, with D possibly matching TRBD2 (6 bases). Germline V gives CDR1 SGHNT, CDR2 YYREEE (reference sequence). Trimming removed 5 bases from V and 5 bases from J, with 19 bases in between. The length of the CDR3 is 16 residues. This CDR3 reads CASRTFGTLRTGELFF. As DNA, the CDR3 is TGTGCCAGCAGGACATTCGGGACTCTCAGAACCGGGGAGCTGTTTTTT.

This chain uses TRBV27 with TRBJ1-5; D perhaps matches TRBD1 (5 bases). V lost 1 base, J lost 0 bases, and 19 bases lay in between. From germline, CDR1 is MNHEY and CDR2 SMNVEV (reference sequence). CDR3 length equals 19 residues. As DNA, the CDR3 is TGTGCCAGCAGTTTATTCTCCGGGCCCGTAGGGGCTAGCAATCAGCCCCAGCATTTT. Translation: CASSLFSGPVGASNQPQHF.

The CDR3 reads CASSEAVGGRKGNQPQHF. CDR3 DNA: TGTGCCAGCAGTGAAGCAGTTGGGGGTAGGAAGGGGAATCAGCCCCAGCATTTT. The V and J genes are TRBV2 and TRBJ1-5, with D maybe TRBD1 (5 bases). Germline V gives CDR1 SNHLY, CDR2 FYNNEI. The CDR3 has 18 amino acids. V shed 0 bases and J shed 4 bases, with 19 bases lying between them.

This chain links TRBV12-3 or TRBV12-4 with TRBJ2-2, with D hard to call. This CDR3 region has 11 residues. Trimming pared 8 bases from V and 9 bases from J, leaving 10 bases between. In nucleotides, the CDR3 is TGTGCCAGCCAAGATCTCCGGGAGCTGTTTTTT. Protein product: CASQDLRELFF.

The J gene is TRBJ1-6, the V gene TRBV6-1, with D perhaps matching TRBD1 (5 bases). This CDR3 is built from 15 residues. The V and J ends lost 3 bases and 10 bases respectively, with 16 bases between them. Germline CDR1 and CDR2: MNHNS and SASEGT. The CDR3 here is CASSESGQGKSPLHF. The DNA of the CDR3 is TGTGCCAGCAGTGAGTCGGGTCAGGGAAAATCACCCCTCCACTTT.

The genes are TRBV19 and TRBJ1-4; D possibly corresponds to TRBD1 (5 bases). The CDR3 length is 14 residues. The germline gives CDR1 LNHDA, CDR2 SQIVND (reference sequence). V was cut by 8 bases and J by 7 bases, with 17 bases left in between. CDR3 bases: TGTGCCAGTTCCGCGGGGCGAGGTTTTGAAAAACTGTTTTTT. Its protein product is CASSAGRGFEKLFF.

This clone was counted a single time. This sequence joins TRBV7-9 and TRBJ1-3; D remains ambiguous. The V and J ends lost 1 base and 0 bases respectively, with 4 bases between them. The CDR3 contains 14 residues. Germline CDR1 and CDR2: SEHNR and FQNEAQ (reference sequence). The CDR3 sequence: CASSLGSSGNTIYF. The CDR3 nucleotides read TGTGCCAGCAGCTTAGGGAGCTCTGGAAACACCATATATTTT.

The rearrangement uses TRBV5-4 and TRBJ1-2; 9 bases line up with TRBD1. Germline V gene data show CDR1 as SGHNT and CDR2 as YYREEE (reference sequence). The CDR3 extends over 13 amino acids. The V segment lost 4 bases and the J segment 8 bases; nucleotides outside the gene matches: 6. The CDR3 DNA reads as TGTGCCAGCAGCCCCTGGACAGGGGAAGGCTACACCTTC. This sequence encodes CASSPWTGEGYTF.

The CDR3: CASSQAQGRFSGNTIYF. The CDR3 coding sequence is TGTGCCAGCAGCCAAGCTCAGGGGCGTTTTTCTGGAAACACCATATATTTT. The chain carries TRBV3-1 (or the pseudogene TRBV3-2) and TRBJ1-3, with D tentatively TRBD1 (6 bases). This CDR3 has 17 amino acids. V was trimmed by 1 base and J by 1 base, leaving 14 bases between them. Germline V lookup: CDR1 LGHDT, CDR2 YNNKEL (reference sequence).

The rearrangement uses TRBV12-5 and TRBJ2-1; 7 bases are a match to TRBD1. The CDR3 sequence is 16 residues long. CDR1 LGHNT and CDR2 FRNRAP come from the germline V gene. The V and J ends lost 2 bases and 5 bases, in that order; junction bases with no gene match: 9. The CDR3 DNA is TGTGCTAGTGGTTTGATGCCCGGGACAGAGGACAATGAGCAGTTCTTC. Its translation is CASGLMPGTEDNEQFF.